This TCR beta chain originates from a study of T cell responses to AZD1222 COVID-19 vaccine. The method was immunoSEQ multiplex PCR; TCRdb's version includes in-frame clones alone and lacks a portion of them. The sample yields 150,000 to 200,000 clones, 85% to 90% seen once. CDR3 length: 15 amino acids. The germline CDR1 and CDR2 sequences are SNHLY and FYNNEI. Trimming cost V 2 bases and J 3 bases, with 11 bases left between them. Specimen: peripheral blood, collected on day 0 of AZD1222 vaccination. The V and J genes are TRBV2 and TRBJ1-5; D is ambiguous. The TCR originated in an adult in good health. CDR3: CASSESPQVNQPQHF. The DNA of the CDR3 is TGTGCCAGCAGTGAATCCCCCCAGGTCAATCAGCCCCAGCATTTT. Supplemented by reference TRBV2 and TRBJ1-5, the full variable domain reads EPEVTQTPSHQVTQMGQEVILRCVPISNHLYFYWYRQILGQKVEFLVSFYNNEISEKSEIFDDQFSVERPDGSNFTLKIRSTKLEDSAMYFCASSESPQVNQPQHFGDGTRLSIL.